This passage covers 25 T cell receptor beta chains from one sample sequenced in a study of metastatic and nonmetastatic thyroid tumors. TCRdb re-called the PCR reads with MiXCR. Of 20,000 to 25,000 clones detected, about a third appear once; the ten largest clones hold 22%. Thyroid surgery was preceded by no treatment in any patient. Specimen: blood. The receptors originated from a male donor with papillary thyroid cancer or a benign thyroid nodule (not recorded which). Some clones in this sample may be carry-over from other donors' samples.

The V and J genes are TRBV4-1 and TRBJ2-1; the match to TRBD2 covers 10 bases. This CDR3 has 17 residues. Losses at the gene ends were 1 base for V and 4 bases for J; bases not matched to a gene: 7. In germline, CDR1 is MGHRA, CDR2 YSYEKL. CDR3 in amino acids: CASSQVDLAGAYNEQFF. In DNA, the CDR3 is TGCGCCAGCAGCCAAGTCGACCTAGCGGGAGCTTACAATGAGCAGTTCTTC.

In DNA, the CDR3 is TGTGCCAGCTCACTGGGACATAGCAATCAGCCCCAGCATTTT. Translation gives CASSLGHSNQPQHF. V gene TRBV18 combines with J gene TRBJ1-5; D is possibly TRBD1 (6 bases). From germline, CDR1 is KGHSH and CDR2 LQKENI. The length of the CDR3 is 14 residues. The V and J ends lost 4 bases and 0 bases respectively, with 7 bases between them.

This clone was detected ten times or more. V is TRBV25-1 and J is TRBJ2-3; 15 bases agree with TRBD2. The junction had 2 bases not matched to a gene; V was cut back by 4 bases and J by 0 bases. The CDR3 has 17 amino acids. Germline V CDR1 and CDR2: MGHDK, SYGVNS. CDR3 residues: CASSGGTSGRSTDTQYF. The CDR3 bases are TGTGCCAGCAGTGGCGGGACTAGCGGGAGGAGCACAGATACGCAGTATTTT.

This sequence joins TRBV11-2 and TRBJ2-2, with TRBD2 identical over 7 bases. This CDR3 spans 15 amino acids. From germline, CDR1 is SGHAT and CDR2 FQNNGV. V lost 4 bases, J lost 6 bases, and 8 bases stayed unmatched. CDR3 region: CASSYSAGVPGELFF. DNA for the CDR3: TGTGCCAGCAGCTACTCGGCGGGGGTCCCCGGGGAGCTGTTTTTT.

Many counts were recorded for this clone. J is TRBJ2-1 and V is TRBV24-1, with D uncertain. The V and J ends lost 6 bases and 1 base respectively, with 3 bases between them. Germline CDR1 reads KGHDR; CDR2 reads SFDVKD. This CDR3 has 12 amino acids. The CDR3 bases are TGTGCCACCAGTTCATCCTACAATGAGCAGTTCTTC. Translation gives CATSSSYNEQFF.

This clone is labeled medium-sized. CDR3 in amino acids: CAWGREFF. The CDR3, as DNA: TGTGCCTGGGGCCGCGAGTTCTTC. The V and J genes are TRBV30 and TRBJ2-1, with D uncertain. This CDR3 comprises 8 residues. Germline CDR1 and CDR2: GTSNPN and SVGIG (reference sequence). The germline V and J ends were trimmed by 5 bases and 14 bases, with 7 bases remaining between them.

The genes are TRBV7-2 and TRBJ2-7; TRBD2 matches at 11 bases. The trim removed 6 bases at V and 3 bases at J, leaving 7 bases unmatched. Germline values: CDR1 SGHTA, CDR2 FQGNSA. This CDR3 is built from 15 residues. The CDR3 reads CASSLTSGDLYEQYF. CDR3 sequence (DNA): TGTGCCAGCAGTTTGACTAGCGGGGACCTCTACGAGCAGTACTTC.

The V call is TRBV6-1, the J call TRBJ1-1, with D hard to call. V shed 7 bases and J shed 10 bases, with 25 bases lying between them. Germline CDR1 and CDR2: MNHNS and SASEGT. The CDR3 totals 15 residues. CDR3 in DNA: TGTGCCAGCAAACTTGAAAACTTCGGCCAGAGGAGAGCTTTCTTT. Its translation: CASKLENFGQRRAFF.

This clone was recorded at least ten times. The rearrangement uses TRBV2 and TRBJ1-5; a possible D gene is TRBD1 (5 bases). CDR1 SNHLY and CDR2 FYNNEI come from the germline V gene. V lost 2 bases to trimming and J lost 8 bases, with 13 bases between them. The CDR3 has 14 amino acids. CDR3 coding DNA: TGTGCCAGCAGTGAAATAGGCAGGGTAGAGCCCCAGCATTTT. Its protein is CASSEIGRVEPQHF. Drawing the rest from reference TRBV2 and TRBJ1-5, the complete variable domain is EPEVTQTPSHQVTQMGQEVILRCVPISNHLYFYWYRQILGQKVEFLVSFYNNEISEKSEIFDDQFSVERPDGSNFTLKIRSTKLEDSAMYFCASSEIGRVEPQHFGDGTRLSIL.

This clone occurred a few times. The chain carries TRBV24-1 and TRBJ1-2; possible D gene TRBD1, 6 bases. Deletions cut 4 bases from V and 3 bases from J, with 8 bases between. The CDR3 has 13 residues. Germline lookup yields CDR1 KGHDR and CDR2 SFDVKD. CDR3 amino acids: CATSEGAYYGYTF. The CDR3 DNA reads TGTGCCACCAGTGAGGGGGCTTACTATGGCTACACCTTC.

This chain joins TRBV12-3 or TRBV12-4 and TRBJ2-7, with D possibly being TRBD2 (5 bases). The CDR3 totals 18 residues. V was trimmed by 3 bases and J by 1 base, leaving 22 bases between them. The CDR3 sequence is CASSFTGVWQKTSYEQYF. The CDR3 region has the DNA TGTGCCAGCAGTTTCACCGGGGTTTGGCAGAAAACATCCTACGAGCAGTACTTC.

The gene calls are TRBV6-1 and TRBJ1-5, with D perhaps matching TRBD1 (6 bases). There are 16 residues in the CDR3. Germline V gives CDR1 MNHNS, CDR2 SASEGT. The V gene lost 2 bases and the J gene lost 2 bases, with 13 bases spanning the gap. The CDR3 DNA reads TGTGCCAGCAGTGAAAGACCACAGGGCCGCAATCAGCCCCAGCATTTT. This translates into CASSERPQGRNQPQHF.

This clone has at least ten counts. Just one base apart from a much larger clone, this may be a read error. The V and J genes are TRBV11-2 and TRBJ1-6; no definite D call. Germline-derived CDR1 and CDR2 are SGHAT and FQNNGV. The CDR3 sequence is 15 residues long. The CDR3, as DNA: TGTGCCAGCAGCTCCTACTTAGGGTTCGGCTCACCCCTCCGCTTT. Amino acids: CASSSYLGFGSPLRF. The full variable domain, in which reference TRBV11-2 and TRBJ1-6 provide the parts outside the CDR3, is EAGVAQSPRYKIIEKRQSVAFWCNPISGHATLYWYQQILGQGPKLLIQFQNNGVVDDSQLPKDRFSAERLKGVDSTLKIQPAKLEDSAVYLCASSSYLGFGSPLRFGNGTRLTVT.

In its sample, this clone was seen many times. The chain uses TRBV19 and TRBJ2-3; 9 bases are shared with TRBD2. V was clipped by 2 bases and J by 8 bases; unmatched bases: 11. Germline lookup yields CDR1 LNHDA and CDR2 SQIVND (reference sequence). This CDR3 spans 16 amino acids. The CDR3 nucleotides are TGTGCCAGTAGTATACTCTCCGGGACTAGCTTAGGTACGCAGTATTTT. This sequence encodes CASSILSGTSLGTQYF.

This clone has ten or more counts. The rearrangement joins TRBV6-2 or TRBV6-3 to TRBJ2-1; TRBD1 is a possible D gene (7 bases). The germline V gene has CDR1 MNHEY and CDR2 SVGEGT. This CDR3 region has 18 residues. The germline V and J ends were trimmed by 7 bases and 8 bases, with 30 bases remaining between them. The CDR3 sequence: CASKVGGLWVRGVDEQFF. As DNA, the CDR3 is TGTGCCAGCAAGGTAGGGGGCCTCTGGGTCCGCGGGGTAGATGAGCAGTTCTTC.

Turning to this clone: One end of the junction is discordant with germline, which a read error may explain. The V and J genes are TRBV4-2 and TRBJ1-1, with 8 positions matching TRBD1. Germline CDR1 is LGHNA and CDR2 is YNFKEQ. The CDR3 extends over 18 amino acids. The CDR3 region is CASSQDLGGTGMDTEAFF. In DNA, the CDR3 is TGTGCAAGCAGCCAAGATCTAGGGGGGACAGGTATGGACACTGAAGCTTTCTTT.

The V and J genes are TRBV14 and TRBJ2-3; 7 positions match TRBD2. Unmatched junction bases numbered 4, after V lost 4 bases and J lost 0 bases. The CDR3 is 15 residues long. Germline V gives CDR1 SGHDN, CDR2 FVKESK. CDR3 bases: TGTGCCAGCAGCCTGGGCGGGGGTAGCACAGATACGCAGTATTTT. This gives the protein CASSLGGGSTDTQYF.

V gene TRBV6-1 combines with J gene TRBJ2-1; D is uncertain. The CDR3 has 12 amino acids. Trimming left V 5 bases short and J 10 bases short, with 12 bases between. The germline CDR1 and CDR2 sequences are MNHNS and SASEGT. The chain's CDR3 is CASSTGPGEQFF. As DNA, the CDR3 is TGTGCCAGCAGTACCGGCCCAGGCGAGCAGTTCTTC.

This rearrangement joins TRBV20-1 to TRBJ1-1; D not resolved. The CDR3 sequence is 14 residues long. CDR1 is DFQATT and CDR2 is SNEGSKA in the germline V gene (reference sequence). V was clipped by 2 bases and J by 0 bases, with 10 bases between them. The CDR3, as DNA: TGCAGTGCTAGAAACGGCCTCTTGAACACTGAAGCTTTCTTT. Translating it yields CSARNGLLNTEAFF.

This clone has a count of ten or more. V usage is TRBV3-1 and J usage is TRBJ2-7; D may be TRBD1 or TRBD2 (6 bases each). V lost 5 bases and J 2 bases, leaving 16 bases between the germline ends. Looked up from germline, CDR1 is LGHDT and CDR2 is YNNKEL (reference sequence). The CDR3 is 15 residues long. The CDR3, as DNA: TGTGCCAGCAGCGGCCTGCGGGACACTGCCTACGAGCAGTACTTC. This translates into CASSGLRDTAYEQYF.

This clone was picked up many times. The genes are TRBV10-3 and TRBJ2-1; D is undetermined. Germline-derived CDR1 and CDR2 are ENHRY and SYGVKD. Trimming stripped 1 base from V and 3 bases from J, with 4 bases between. The CDR3 is made up of 13 amino acids. DNA of the CDR3: TGTGCCATCAGTGAGTACAGCTACAATGAGCAGTTCTTC. It yields the protein CAISEYSYNEQFF.

V is TRBV6-1 and J is TRBJ2-7, with D unresolved. The CDR3 extends over 12 amino acids. The germline CDR1 and CDR2 sequences are MNHNS and SASEGT. V was pared by 6 bases and J by 4 bases, with 10 bases between. CDR3 sequence: CASSFPGYEQYF. In nucleotides, the CDR3 is TGTGCCAGCAGCTTCCCGGGTTACGAGCAGTACTTC.

V and J are TRBV7-8 and TRBJ2-7; 10 bases match TRBD1. Germline V gives CDR1 SGHVS, CDR2 FQNEAQ. J lost 3 bases, V lost 6 bases, and 2 bases had no gene match. The CDR3 is made up of 13 amino acids. The CDR3 protein is CASSRTGGYEQYF. The CDR3 DNA is TGTGCCAGCAGTCGGACAGGGGGCTACGAGCAGTACTTC.

This clone was detected only a few times. The chain uses TRBV6-1 and TRBJ2-7; D is perhaps TRBD1 (6 bases). Germline V CDR1 and CDR2: MNHNS, SASEGT. V gave up 2 bases and J gave up 6 bases, with 14 bases separating them. CDR3 length equals 14 residues. The CDR3 loop reads CASSEMGVGAEQYF. CDR3 nucleotide sequence: TGTGCCAGCAGTGAAATGGGCGTGGGGGCCGAGCAGTACTTC.

The rearrangement uses TRBV20-1 and TRBJ2-3; D is possibly TRBD1 or TRBD2 (5 bases each). Trimming shortened V by 3 bases and J by 2 bases, and 21 bases separated the two germline ends. Germline V gene sequence: CDR1 DFQATT, CDR2 SNEGSKA (reference sequence). The CDR3 spans 17 residues. The DNA for the CDR3 is TGCAGTGCTAGGGAGGCCTGGTACAGGTCGTCCACAGATACGCAGTATTTT. Protein product: CSAREAWYRSSTDTQYF.